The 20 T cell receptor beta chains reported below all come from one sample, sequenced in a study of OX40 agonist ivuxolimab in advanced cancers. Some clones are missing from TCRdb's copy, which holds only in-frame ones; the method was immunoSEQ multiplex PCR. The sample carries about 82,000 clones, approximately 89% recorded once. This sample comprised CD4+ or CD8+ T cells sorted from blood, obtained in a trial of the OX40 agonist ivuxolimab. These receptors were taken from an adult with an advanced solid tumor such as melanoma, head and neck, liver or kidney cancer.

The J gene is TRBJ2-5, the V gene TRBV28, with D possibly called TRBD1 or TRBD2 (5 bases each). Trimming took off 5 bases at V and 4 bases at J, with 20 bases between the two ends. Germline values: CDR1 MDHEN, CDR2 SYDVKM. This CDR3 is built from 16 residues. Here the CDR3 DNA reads TGTGCCAGCAGTACCCAGGGAGAGGCGTTCTCAGAGACCCAGTACTTC. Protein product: CASSTQGEAFSETQYF.

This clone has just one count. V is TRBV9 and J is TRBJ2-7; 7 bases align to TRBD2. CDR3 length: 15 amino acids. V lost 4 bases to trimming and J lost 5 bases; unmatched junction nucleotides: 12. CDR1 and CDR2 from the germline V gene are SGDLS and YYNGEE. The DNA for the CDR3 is TGTGCCAGCAGCCAGGGCCCGCGGGAGACTCACGAGCAGTACTTC. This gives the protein CASSQGPRETHEQYF.

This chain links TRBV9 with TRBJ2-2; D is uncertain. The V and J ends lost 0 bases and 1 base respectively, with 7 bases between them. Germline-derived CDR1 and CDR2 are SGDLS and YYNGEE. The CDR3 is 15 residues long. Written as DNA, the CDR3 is TGTGCCAGCAGCGTAGTCCCCGGGAACACCGGGGAGCTGTTTTTT. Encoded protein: CASSVVPGNTGELFF.

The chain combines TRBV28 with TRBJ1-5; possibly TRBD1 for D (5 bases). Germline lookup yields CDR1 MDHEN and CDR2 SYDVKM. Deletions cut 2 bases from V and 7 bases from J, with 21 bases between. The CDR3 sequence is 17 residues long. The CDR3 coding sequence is TGTGCCAGCAGTTTACCACCGGGACTCAGTGGGCGGCAGCCCCAGCATTTT. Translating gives CASSLPPGLSGRQPQHF.

CDR3 region: CASSPPLGGGTTDTQYF. CDR3 DNA: TGTGCCAGCAGTCCCCCATTGGGCGGGGGGACCACAGATACGCAGTATTTT. The rearrangement joins TRBV28 to TRBJ2-3; 8 bases are shared with TRBD2. This CDR3 is built from 17 residues. Trimming at V came to 5 bases and at J to 2 bases, leaving 12 bases not matched to a gene. Germline V CDR1 and CDR2: MDHEN, SYDVKM.

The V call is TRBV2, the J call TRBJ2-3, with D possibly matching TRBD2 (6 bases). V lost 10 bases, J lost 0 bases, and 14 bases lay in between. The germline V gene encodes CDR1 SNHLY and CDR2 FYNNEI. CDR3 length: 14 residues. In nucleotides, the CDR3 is TGTGCCACGAGGAGGGGAGAGAGCACAGATACGCAGTATTTT. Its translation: CATRRGESTDTQYF.

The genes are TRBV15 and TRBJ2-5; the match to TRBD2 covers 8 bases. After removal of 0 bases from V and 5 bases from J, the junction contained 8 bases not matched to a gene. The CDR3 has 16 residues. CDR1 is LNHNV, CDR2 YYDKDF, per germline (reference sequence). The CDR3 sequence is CATSRDQSGGWETQYF. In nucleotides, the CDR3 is TGTGCCACCAGCAGAGATCAGTCGGGGGGGTGGGAGACCCAGTACTTC.

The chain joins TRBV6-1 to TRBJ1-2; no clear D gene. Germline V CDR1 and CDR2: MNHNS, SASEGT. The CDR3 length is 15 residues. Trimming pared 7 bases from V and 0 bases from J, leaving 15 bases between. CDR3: CASIPRVNSNYGYTF. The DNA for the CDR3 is TGTGCCAGCATCCCGAGGGTCAATTCTAACTATGGCTACACCTTC.

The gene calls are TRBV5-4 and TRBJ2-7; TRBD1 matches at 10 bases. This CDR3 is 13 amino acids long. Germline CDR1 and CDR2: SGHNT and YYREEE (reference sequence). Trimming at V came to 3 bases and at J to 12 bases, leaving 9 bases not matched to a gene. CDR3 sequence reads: CASSSRQGAEWYF. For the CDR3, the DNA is TGTGCCAGCAGCTCTCGACAGGGGGCGGAATGGTACTTC.

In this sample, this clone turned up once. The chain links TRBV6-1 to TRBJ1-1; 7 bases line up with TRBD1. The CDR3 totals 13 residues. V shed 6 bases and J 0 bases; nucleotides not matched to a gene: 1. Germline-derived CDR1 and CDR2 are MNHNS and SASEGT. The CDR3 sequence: CASSQGVNTEAFF. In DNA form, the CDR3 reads TGTGCCAGCAGCCAGGGGGTGAACACTGAAGCTTTCTTT.

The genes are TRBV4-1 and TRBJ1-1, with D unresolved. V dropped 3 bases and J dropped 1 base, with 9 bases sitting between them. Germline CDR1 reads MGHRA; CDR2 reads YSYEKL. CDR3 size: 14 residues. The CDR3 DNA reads TGCGCCAGCAGCCAGAACCAGGCGAACACTGAAGCTTTCTTT. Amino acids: CASSQNQANTEAFF.

CDR3 sequence: CASSAIGAYGYTF. CDR3 nucleotide sequence: TGTGCCAGCAGCGCGATAGGGGCCTATGGCTACACCTTC. This sequence joins TRBV2 and TRBJ1-2; D is perhaps TRBD1 (5 bases). CDR3 length: 13 amino acids. V shed 6 bases and J shed 4 bases, with 12 bases lying between them. The germline V gene has CDR1 SNHLY and CDR2 FYNNEI.

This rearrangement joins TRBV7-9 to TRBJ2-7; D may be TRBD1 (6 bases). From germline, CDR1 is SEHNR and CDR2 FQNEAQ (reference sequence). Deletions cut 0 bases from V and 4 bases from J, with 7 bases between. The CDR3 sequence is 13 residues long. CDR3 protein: CASSLAGQYEQYF. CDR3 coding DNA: TGTGCCAGCAGCTTAGCGGGACAATACGAGCAGTACTTC.

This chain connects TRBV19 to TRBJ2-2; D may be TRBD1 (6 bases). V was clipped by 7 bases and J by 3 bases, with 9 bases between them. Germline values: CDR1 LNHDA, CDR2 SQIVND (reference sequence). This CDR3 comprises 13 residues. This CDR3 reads CASTQGYTGELFF. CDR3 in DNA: TGTGCCAGTACACAGGGTTACACCGGGGAGCTGTTTTTT.

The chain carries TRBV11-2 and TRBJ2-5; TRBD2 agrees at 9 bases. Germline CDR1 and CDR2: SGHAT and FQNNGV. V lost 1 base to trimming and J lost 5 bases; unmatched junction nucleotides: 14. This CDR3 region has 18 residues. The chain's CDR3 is CASSLGLAGRLRQETQYF. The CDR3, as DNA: TGTGCCAGCAGCTTAGGGCTAGCGGGGAGACTAAGACAGGAGACCCAGTACTTC.

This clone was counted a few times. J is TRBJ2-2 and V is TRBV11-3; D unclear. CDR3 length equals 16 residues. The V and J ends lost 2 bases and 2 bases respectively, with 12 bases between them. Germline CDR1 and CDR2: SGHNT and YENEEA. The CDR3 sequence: CASSLNSDVNTGELFF. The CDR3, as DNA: TGTGCCAGCAGCTTAAACTCAGACGTAAACACCGGGGAGCTGTTTTTT.

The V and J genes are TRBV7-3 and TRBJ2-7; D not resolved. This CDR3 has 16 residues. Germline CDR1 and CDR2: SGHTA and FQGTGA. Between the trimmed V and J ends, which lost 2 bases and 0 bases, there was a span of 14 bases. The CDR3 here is CASSLYPKLSSYEQYF. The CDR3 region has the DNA TGTGCCAGCAGCTTATACCCGAAACTAAGCTCCTACGAGCAGTACTTC.

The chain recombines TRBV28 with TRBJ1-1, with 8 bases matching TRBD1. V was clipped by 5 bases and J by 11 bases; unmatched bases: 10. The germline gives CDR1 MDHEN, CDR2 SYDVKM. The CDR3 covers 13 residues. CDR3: CASSPGGLNGAFF. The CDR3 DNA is TGTGCCAGCAGTCCAGGGGGCCTAAACGGGGCTTTCTTT. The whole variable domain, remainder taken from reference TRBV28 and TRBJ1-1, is DVKVTQSSRYLVKRTGEKVFLECVQDMDHENMFWYRQDPGLGLRLIYFSYDVKMKEKGDIPEGYSVSREKKERFSLILESASTNQTSMYLCASSPGGLNGAFFGQGTRLTVV.

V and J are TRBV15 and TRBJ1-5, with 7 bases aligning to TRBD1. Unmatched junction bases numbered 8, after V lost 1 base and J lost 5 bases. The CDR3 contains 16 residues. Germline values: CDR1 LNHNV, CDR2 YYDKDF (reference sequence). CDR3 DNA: TGTGCCACCAGCAGAGCCAGGGGGGGAGGGGATCAGCCCCAGCATTTT. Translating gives CATSRARGGGDQPQHF.

The CDR3 DNA follows: TGTGCCAGCAGCCTGTCTAATTCACCCCTCCACTTT. The encoded protein is CASSLSNSPLHF. J is TRBJ1-6 and V is TRBV7-2; D gene ambiguous. With 5 bases removed from V and 6 bases from J, the gap between germline ends came to 5 bases. CDR3 length: 12 amino acids. The germline CDR1 and CDR2 sequences are SGHTA and FQGNSA.